One and the same sample provided the 12 T cell receptor beta chains below, sequenced in a study of identical twins. One entry per CDR3 protein results from TCRdb running MiXCR on the 5' RACE reads. The top ten clones hold roughly 2.8% of a sample with approximately 500,000 distinct CDR3 sequences, roughly a quarter of them seen once. This same sample was also part of a study on T cells expressing NK-cell markers.

The sample comprised CD4+ T cells sorted from blood. Receptors originate from a woman aged 18-29 years in good health.

This clonotype has just a few counts. The chain uses TRBV28 and TRBJ1-4; 7 bases fit TRBD1. Per germline, CDR1 MDHEN and CDR2 SYDVKM. Germline trimming cut 6 bases from V and 5 bases from J; bases unmatched to any gene: 9. The CDR3 consists of 15 residues. In DNA form, the CDR3 reads TGTGCCAGCAGCCAACCTCAGGGGGAGAATGAAAAACTGTTTTTT. This gives the protein CASSQPQGENEKLFF.

V usage is TRBV12-3 or TRBV12-4 and J usage is TRBJ1-1; tentative D call: TRBD1 (5 bases). The ends were cut back, 3 bases at V and 8 bases at J, with 7 bases in the middle. The CDR3 covers 11 residues. The CDR3, as DNA: TGTGCCAGCAGTTTGAACAGGGAAGCTTTCTTT. Translating gives CASSLNREAFF.

This clonotype was detected many times. CDR3 DNA sequence: TGTGCCAGCAGTCCGGGACAGAATGAAAAACTGTTTTTT. Amino acids: CASSPGQNEKLFF. The V and J genes are TRBV4-2 and TRBJ1-4, with 7 bases identical to TRBD1. The CDR3 has 13 residues. J gave up 5 bases and V 6 bases, and 3 bases lay outside the gene matches. Per germline, CDR1 LGHNA and CDR2 YNFKEQ.

This clonotype was picked up a small number of times. The chain uses TRBV5-6 and TRBJ1-1; D not certain. V lost 0 bases, J lost 7 bases, and 10 bases lay in between. Germline V CDR1 and CDR2: SGHDT, YYEEEE. This CDR3 is 13 amino acids long. DNA of the CDR3: TGTGCCAGCAGCTTGGGAAGGTGGATTGAAGCTTTCTTT. Translating it yields CASSLGRWIEAFF.

This clonotype was seen only a few times. The V and J genes are TRBV6-5 and TRBJ2-7; maybe TRBD1 (5 bases). The CDR3 length is 14 residues. CDR1 and CDR2 (germline): MNHEY, SVGAGI. V was cut by 0 bases and J by 3 bases, with 9 bases left in between. The CDR3 DNA follows: TGTGCCAGCAGTTACTCTGGGGCGAGCTACGAGCAGTACTTC. Its protein product is CASSYSGASYEQYF.

The CDR3 loop reads CASSAPGGGSYSEQFF. The CDR3 DNA reads as TGTGCCAGCAGCGCCCCCGGCGGCGGGAGTTATTCGGAGCAGTTCTTC. This chain uses TRBV7-2 with TRBJ2-1, with 7 bases matching TRBD2. With V trimmed by 5 bases and J by 10 bases, 17 bases remained unmatched. The CDR3 covers 16 residues. CDR1 is SGHTA and CDR2 is FQGNSA in the germline V gene.

There are a few counts of this clonotype. This rearrangement joins TRBV5-1 to TRBJ2-2; D may be TRBD2 (6 bases). V lost 0 bases and J lost 2, with 11 bases in between. Germline assignment: CDR1 SGHRS and CDR2 YFSETQ. This CDR3 region has 16 residues. DNA for the CDR3: TGCGCCAGCAGCTTGGGCGGGACGGTCAACACCGGGGAGCTGTTTTTT. Protein sequence: CASSLGGTVNTGELFF.

This chain uses TRBV10-3 with TRBJ2-7, with 7 nucleotides matching TRBD1. Per the germline V gene, CDR1 is ENHRY and CDR2 is SYGVKD. This CDR3 region has 15 residues. Trimming cost V 2 bases and J 4 bases; bases outside gene matches: 8. The CDR3 DNA reads TGTGCCATCAGTGAGCAGGCAGGGGGTTCGTACGAGCAGTACTTC. The encoded protein is CAISEQAGGSYEQYF.

There are a few counts of this clonotype. This rearrangement joins TRBV7-8 to TRBJ2-7, with D uncertain. Per the germline V gene, CDR1 is SGHVS and CDR2 is FQNEAQ. V was shortened by 1 base and J by 2 bases, with 15 bases between the two germline ends. The CDR3 extends over 16 amino acids. CDR3 coding DNA: TGTGCCAGCAGCTTAGGAGATTTACGGGCACCCTACGAGCAGTACTTC. Its protein product is CASSLGDLRAPYEQYF.

This clonotype was seen a handful of times. The chain joins TRBV10-3 to TRBJ1-2; D remains unclear. The germline gives CDR1 ENHRY, CDR2 SYGVKD. This CDR3 has 15 amino acids. V was shortened by 0 bases and J by 2 bases, with 10 bases between the two germline ends. Here the CDR3 DNA reads TGTGCCATCAGTGAGTCGTTAGGTGGGAACTATGGCTACACCTTC. It encodes CAISESLGGNYGYTF.

This sequence joins TRBV21-1 and TRBJ2-7. TRBV21-1 is designated a pseudogene. The CDR3 is 13 residues long. In nucleotides, the CDR3 is TGTGCCAGCAGCAAATCCGCCATTTACGAGCAGTACTTC. Protein sequence: CASSKSAIYEQYF.

The CDR3 DNA is TGCAGTGCTAGCGACAGGGGGCGAGGTGAAAAACTGTTTTTT. The encoded protein is CSASDRGRGEKLFF. The rearrangement links TRBV20-1 to TRBJ1-4; 10 bases align to TRBD1. The CDR3 contains 14 residues. The germline CDR1 and CDR2 sequences are DFQATT and SNEGSKA (reference sequence). The trim removed 3 bases at V and 7 bases at J, leaving 5 bases unmatched.